The next 7 T cell receptor beta chains were all read from a single sample in a study of blood T cells in healthy people across ages (dated by TCRdb to 2014 to 2015). Libraries were constructed by 5' RACE. Sequencing took place on an Illumina HiSeq 2500. A second PCR of roughly 7 to 11 cycles was performed with a sample-barcoded 5' primer and a J-beta primer mix. TCRdb applied fastp at Q25 and MiXCR to the public reads, then kept only in-frame beta chains. Merged by CDR3 protein, the rows form single entries marked with the most common genes and DNA. For this sample the table gives roughly 1,000,000 distinct CDR3 sequences, of which roughly 24% were detected only once. The top ten clonotypes cover 0.65% to 0.75% of the sample. The sample also formed part of further work on T cells of mothers and their children.

Sequencing was carried out using blood. Receptor source: a girl aged 2 to 10 in good health.

This clonotype occurred a few times. The junction differs from germline at one of its ends, possibly a read error. V and J are TRBV13 and TRBJ1-1; tentative D call: TRBD1 (5 bases). The CDR3 is made up of 13 amino acids. The germline gives CDR1 PRHDT, CDR2 FYEKMQ (reference sequence). The CDR3 coding sequence is TGTGCCACATGGAAGGGGTCGAACACTGAAGCTTCCTTT. Residues: CATWKGSNTEASF.

In its sample, this clonotype was seen a few times. The rearrangement links TRBV4-2 to TRBJ2-4; TRBD2 might be the D (6 bases). The CDR3 sequence is 12 residues long. V lost 1 base, J lost 15 bases, and 13 bases lay in between. The germline V gene has CDR1 LGHNA and CDR2 YNFKEQ. Here the CDR3 reads CASSQGPSVPYF. The CDR3 DNA is TGTGCCAGCAGCCAAGGGCCTAGCGTCCCGTACTTC.

This chain connects TRBV25-1 to TRBJ2-7; maybe TRBD2 (6 bases). V shed 6 bases and J shed 10 bases, with 16 bases lying between them. This CDR3 is built from 12 residues. The V gene's germline CDR1 is MGHDK and CDR2 SYGVNS. CDR3 loop: CASSTGGAFQYF. CDR3 sequence (DNA): TGTGCCAGCAGCACAGGAGGGGCCTTTCAGTACTTC.

This clonotype was detected a few times. The V gene is TRBV15, the J gene TRBJ1-6; D may be TRBD1 (5 bases). Trimming stripped 0 bases from V and 6 bases from J, with 9 bases between. The CDR3 runs to 15 residues. The germline gives CDR1 LNHNV, CDR2 YYDKDF (reference sequence). The CDR3 DNA reads TGTGCCACCAGCAGAGATCTGGGGGTTAATTCACCCCTCCACTTT. Encoded protein: CATSRDLGVNSPLHF.

The rearrangement joins TRBV7-8 to TRBJ2-3; 9 bases agree with TRBD1. This CDR3 is 16 amino acids long. Germline CDR1 is SGHVS and CDR2 is FQNEAQ. The V segment lost 0 bases and the J segment 8 bases; nucleotides outside the gene matches: 9. The CDR3 sequence: CASSLAPNWDRVTQYF. CDR3 bases: TGTGCCAGCAGCTTAGCACCGAATTGGGACAGGGTTACGCAGTATTTT.

J is TRBJ2-5 and V is TRBV5-1; 8 bases align to TRBD2. Germline CDR1 and CDR2: SGHRS and YFSETQ. This CDR3 is built from 16 residues. The J segment lost 0 bases and the V segment lost 0 bases, leaving 4 bases of the junction unmatched. This CDR3 reads CASSLAPAGDQETQYF. The DNA for the CDR3 is TGCGCCAGCAGCTTGGCCCCAGCGGGAGACCAAGAGACCCAGTACTTC.

The J gene is TRBJ1-1, the V gene TRBV6-5; no clear D. The germline gives CDR1 MNHEY, CDR2 SVGAGI. Trimming took 6 bases from V and 0 from J, leaving 8 bases between them. The CDR3 is 13 residues long. For the CDR3, the DNA is TGTGCCAGCAGGAGCTCGTTGAACACTGAAGCTTTCTTT. This encodes CASRSSLNTEAFF.